A selection of T cell receptor beta chains follows, all from one sample in a study of low-dose radiotherapy and immunotherapy resistance in tumors. TCRdb fed the reads into MiXCR, producing one record per CDR3 protein. The table records fewer than 50,000 distinct CDR3 sequences, approximately 26% of them present only once. The sample consisted of PBMCs, taken after low-dose radiotherapy plus immunotherapy. The receptors here all came from a male donor with prostate cancer. Each CDR3 is given with its conserved first and last residue. A D gene is named only where the DNA matches it firmly. Clone size appears in some rows only: once, few, many, or a class for an expanded clone.

j_gene: TRBJ2-2; v_gene: TRBV5-1; d_gene: .; abundance: .; CDR3nt: TGCGCCAGCAGCCTAACGAGGGTCCGCGGGGAGCTGTTTTTT; CDR3aa: CASSLTRVRGELFF
j_gene: TRBJ2-7; v_gene: TRBV29-1; d_gene: .; abundance: many; CDR3nt: TGCAGCGCTGGAGCCGAGTTTGGCGAGCAGTACTTC; CDR3aa: CSAGAEFGEQYF
j_gene: TRBJ2-7; v_gene: TRBV15; d_gene: TRBD2; abundance: many; CDR3nt: TGTGCCACCAGCAGGCCGGGACTAGCGGCCTACGAGCAGTACTTC; CDR3aa: CATSRPGLAAYEQYF
j_gene: TRBJ2-7; v_gene: TRBV28; d_gene: .; abundance: many; CDR3nt: TGTGCCAGCAGTTTGTCCTTCTACGAGCAGTACTTC; CDR3aa: CASSLSFYEQYF
j_gene: TRBJ2-7; v_gene: TRBV5-1; d_gene: TRBD1; abundance: many; CDR3nt: TGCGCCAGCACCGAGGGGACAGGGGGCGTCTACGAGCAGTACTTC; CDR3aa: CASTEGTGGVYEQYF
j_gene: TRBJ1-3; v_gene: TRBV5-1; d_gene: .; abundance: few; CDR3nt: TGCGCCAGCAGCGACGGCACGAGCTCTGGAAACACCATATATTTT; CDR3aa: CASSDGTSSGNTIYF
j_gene: TRBJ2-1; v_gene: TRBV27; d_gene: TRBD2; abundance: many; CDR3nt: TGTGCCAGCAGTTCAAGACTAGCGGGAGGGGTCAATGAGCAGTTCTTC; CDR3aa: CASSSRLAGGVNEQFF
j_gene: TRBJ2-7; v_gene: TRBV11-3; d_gene: TRBD1; abundance: many; CDR3nt: TGTGCCAGCAGCTTAGCCCAGGGACAGCTCGAGCAGTACTTC; CDR3aa: CASSLAQGQLEQYF
j_gene: TRBJ2-7; v_gene: TRBV7-2; d_gene: .; abundance: many; CDR3nt: TGTGCCAGCAGCTTAGGAGGTGGGATTTGGGAGCAGTACTTC; CDR3aa: CASSLGGGIWEQYF
j_gene: TRBJ2-3; v_gene: TRBV5-1; d_gene: .; abundance: many; CDR3nt: TGCGCCAGCAGCTTGGACCTCGGCACAGATACGCAGTATTTT; CDR3aa: CASSLDLGTDTQYF
j_gene: TRBJ2-1; v_gene: TRBV20-1; d_gene: .; abundance: many; CDR3nt: TGCAGGGGGACGGGGCCCTATGAGCAGTTCTTC; CDR3aa: CRGTGPYEQFF
j_gene: TRBJ1-4; v_gene: TRBV9; d_gene: TRBD1; abundance: many; CDR3nt: TGTGCCAGCAGCCCAAGGGACAGGGGCGGAAATGAAAAACTGTTTTTT; CDR3aa: CASSPRDRGGNEKLFF
j_gene: TRBJ1-2; v_gene: TRBV6-2/TRBV6-3; d_gene: .; abundance: many; CDR3nt: TGTGCCAGCAGTACGCCAAGTGGATACTATTATGGCTACACCTTC; CDR3aa: CASSTPSGYYYGYTF
j_gene: TRBJ2-2; v_gene: TRBV18; d_gene: .; abundance: .; CDR3nt: TGTGCCAGCTCACCACCGGGTGGACACAACACCGGGGAGCTGTTTTTT; CDR3aa: CASSPPGGHNTGELFF
j_gene: TRBJ1-5; v_gene: TRBV2; d_gene: TRBD1; abundance: many; CDR3nt: TGTGCCAGCAGTGGCGGGACAGGGGGAGTTCAGCCCCAGCATTTT; CDR3aa: CASSGGTGGVQPQHF
j_gene: TRBJ2-3; v_gene: TRBV29-1; d_gene: .; abundance: few; CDR3nt: TGCAGCGTTGAAAGGGGGGCAGATACGCAGTATTTT; CDR3aa: CSVERGADTQYF
j_gene: TRBJ2-7; v_gene: TRBV5-1; d_gene: .; abundance: medium-sized; CDR3nt: TGCGCCAGCAGCCAAAATGGGGGGCCGATTGACGAGCAGTACTTC; CDR3aa: CASSQNGGPIDEQYF
j_gene: TRBJ2-7; v_gene: TRBV29-1; d_gene: TRBD2; abundance: many; CDR3nt: TGCAGCGTCGCGCCGGGACTAGCGGGAACCGCCTACGAGCAGTACTTC; CDR3aa: CSVAPGLAGTAYEQYF
j_gene: TRBJ2-7; v_gene: TRBV6-2/TRBV6-3; d_gene: .; abundance: .; CDR3nt: TGTGCCAGCAGATCTCAGGGAAAGGGCTACGAGCAGTACTTC; CDR3aa: CASRSQGKGYEQYF
j_gene: TRBJ2-2; v_gene: TRBV6-1; d_gene: .; abundance: .; CDR3nt: TGTGCCAGCAGTGAAAAATGGGAGGAGGCCGGGGAGCTGTTTTTT; CDR3aa: CASSEKWEEAGELFF
j_gene: TRBJ2-7; v_gene: TRBV5-1; d_gene: .; abundance: many; CDR3nt: TGCGCCAGCAGCTTGGCCGGGGGTTCCGAGCAGTACTTC; CDR3aa: CASSLAGGSEQYF
j_gene: TRBJ2-3; v_gene: TRBV29-1; d_gene: .; abundance: many; CDR3nt: TGCAGCGAGTCCCGGGATGAAGATACGCAGTATTTT; CDR3aa: CSESRDEDTQYF
j_gene: TRBJ2-5; v_gene: TRBV14; d_gene: TRBD2; abundance: many; CDR3nt: TGTGCCAGCAGCCAAGGACTAGCGGGAGCAGAGACCCAGTACTTC; CDR3aa: CASSQGLAGAETQYF
j_gene: TRBJ2-6; v_gene: TRBV9; d_gene: .; abundance: many; CDR3nt: TGTGCCAGCAGCGTAGGCGGCTCTGGGGCCAACGTCCTGACTTTC; CDR3aa: CASSVGGSGANVLTF
j_gene: TRBJ1-5; v_gene: TRBV28; d_gene: .; abundance: many; CDR3nt: TGTGCCAGCAGCCACCCCCGCCCGAGGAATCAGCCCCAGCATTTT; CDR3aa: CASSHPRPRNQPQHF
j_gene: TRBJ1-5; v_gene: TRBV12-3/TRBV12-4; d_gene: TRBD1; abundance: .; CDR3nt: TGTGCCAGCAGTTTATGGGGACAGGACAATCAGCCCCAGCATTTT; CDR3aa: CASSLWGQDNQPQHF
j_gene: TRBJ2-7; v_gene: TRBV29-1; d_gene: .; abundance: medium-sized; CDR3nt: TGCAGCGTTGAACAACAGGGAGTGCTACACGAGCAGTACTTC; CDR3aa: CSVEQQGVLHEQYF
j_gene: TRBJ2-5; v_gene: TRBV15; d_gene: .; abundance: .; CDR3nt: TGTGCCACCAGCGGGGGTTGGGGGAAAGAGACCCAGTACTTC; CDR3aa: CATSGGWGKETQYF
j_gene: TRBJ1-2; v_gene: TRBV27; d_gene: TRBD1; abundance: many; CDR3nt: TGTGCCAGCAGTTCAGGGGGCGCGAAGGGCTACACCTTC; CDR3aa: CASSSGGAKGYTF
j_gene: TRBJ2-1; v_gene: TRBV15; d_gene: .; abundance: medium-sized; CDR3nt: TGTGCCACCAGCAGCCAGGTGGGGGGTGAGCAGTTCTTC; CDR3aa: CATSSQVGGEQFF
j_gene: TRBJ1-1; v_gene: TRBV7-9; d_gene: TRBD1; abundance: many; CDR3nt: TGTGCCAGCAGCTTAGCAGGGACAGGGAACACTGAAGCTTTCTTT; CDR3aa: CASSLAGTGNTEAFF
j_gene: TRBJ1-1; v_gene: TRBV6-2/TRBV6-3; d_gene: TRBD1; abundance: many; CDR3nt: TGTGCCAGCAGGGGACAGGGTTATACTGAAGCTTTCTTT; CDR3aa: CASRGQGYTEAFF
j_gene: TRBJ1-3; v_gene: TRBV29-1; d_gene: TRBD1; abundance: many; CDR3nt: TGCAGCGTATCGGACAGGGGTGGAAACACCATATATTTT; CDR3aa: CSVSDRGGNTIYF
j_gene: TRBJ1-6; v_gene: TRBV3-1; d_gene: .; abundance: medium-sized; CDR3nt: TGTGCCAGCAGCCAACGAGGGACGGGAAGGTCACCCCTCCACTTT; CDR3aa: CASSQRGTGRSPLHF
j_gene: TRBJ1-5; v_gene: TRBV5-3; d_gene: .; abundance: .; CDR3nt: TGTGCCAGCAGCTTTGGCGGGGGATACAATCAGCCCCAGCATTTT; CDR3aa: CASSFGGGYNQPQHF
j_gene: TRBJ1-2; v_gene: TRBV30; d_gene: .; abundance: many; CDR3nt: TGTGCCTGGAGTCCAGAGTCTAACTATGGCTACACCTTC; CDR3aa: CAWSPESNYGYTF
j_gene: TRBJ2-1; v_gene: TRBV5-4; d_gene: .; abundance: few; CDR3nt: TGTGCCAGCAGCCCTACTCAGGGAAGGTCCTACAATGAGCAGTTCTTC; CDR3aa: CASSPTQGRSYNEQFF
j_gene: TRBJ2-1; v_gene: TRBV7-2; d_gene: TRBD2; abundance: many; CDR3nt: TGTGCCAGCAGCCCCCCGGGACTAGGCAATGAGCAGTTCTTC; CDR3aa: CASSPPGLGNEQFF
j_gene: TRBJ1-3; v_gene: TRBV7-2; d_gene: TRBD1; abundance: many; CDR3nt: TGTGCCAGCAGCTCAGACAGGGGCACTGGAAACACCATATATTTT; CDR3aa: CASSSDRGTGNTIYF